Below, 20 T cell receptor beta chains from the same sample are listed, as sequenced in a study of glioma-infiltrating T cells after dendritic cell vaccination listed by TCRdb under 2016. Library method: the immunoSEQ multiplex PCR assay. TCRdb retrieved this table from immuneACCESS and kept in-frame rearrangements only. Not all clones are present; in checked studies, unresolved V genes account for under half, and no reason is known for the remainder. The sample contains over 80,000 clones, about 87% of them found a single time. The biggest ten clones account for roughly 3.1% of the sample. Sequenced here: blood, sampled before dendritic cell vaccination. These receptors were obtained from a human donor with glioblastoma.

The gene calls are TRBV19 and TRBJ2-1; tentative D call: TRBD1 (6 bases). Germline CDR1 reads LNHDA; CDR2 reads SQIVND (reference sequence). CDR3 length equals 15 residues. V gave up 3 bases and J gave up 3 bases, with 12 bases separating them. DNA of the CDR3: TGTGCCAGTAGTATCCCCAGGGGTGTCTACAATGAGCAGTTCTTC. Protein: CASSIPRGVYNEQFF.

This clone has a single count. The chain uses TRBV14 and TRBJ1-2; no definite D call. Looked up from germline, CDR1 is SGHDN and CDR2 is FVKESK. The ends were cut back, 3 bases at V and 4 bases at J, with 18 bases in the middle. This CDR3 comprises 16 residues. CDR3 region: CASSQPPSGLPYGYTF. The CDR3 bases are TGTGCCAGCAGCCAGCCGCCCTCGGGGTTACCCTATGGCTACACCTTC. The whole variable domain, filled in from reference TRBV14 and TRBJ1-2, reads EAGVTQFPSHSVIEKGQTVTLRCDPISGHDNLYWYRRVMGKEIKFLLHFVKESKQDESGMPNNRFLAERTGGTYSTLKVQPAELEDSGVYFCASSQPPSGLPYGYTFGSGTRLTVV.

The chain has TRBV4-2 and TRBJ1-1, with D hard to call. Germline CDR1 reads LGHNA; CDR2 reads YNFKEQ. Trimming took 0 bases from V and 2 from J, leaving 10 bases between them. CDR3 length equals 15 residues. The CDR3 DNA reads as TGTGCCAGCAGCCAAGATGGGCAGCCAAACACTGAAGCTTTCTTT. Amino acid sequence: CASSQDGQPNTEAFF.

The chain links TRBV7-9 to TRBJ2-1, with TRBD2 identical over 8 bases. This CDR3 region has 15 residues. Germline CDR1 reads SEHNR; CDR2 reads FQNEAQ (reference sequence). Germline trimming cut 2 bases from V and 7 bases from J; bases unmatched to any gene: 7. The CDR3 protein is CASSLSGRARNEQFF. CDR3 coding DNA: TGTGCCAGCAGCTTATCCGGGAGGGCCAGGAATGAGCAGTTCTTC.

The chain joins TRBV6-5 to TRBJ2-5; D is uncertain. V was clipped by 7 bases and J by 2 bases, with 5 bases between them. CDR3 size: 11 residues. Germline V gene lookup returns CDR1 MNHEY and CDR2 SVGAGI. The CDR3 DNA follows: TGTGCCAGCACCATTCAAGAGACCCAGTACTTC. It encodes CASTIQETQYF.

The J gene is TRBJ2-7, the V gene TRBV19, with 8 bases that match TRBD2. CDR3 length equals 15 residues. CDR1 LNHDA and CDR2 SQIVND come from the germline V gene (reference sequence). V shed 5 bases and J 6 bases; nucleotides not matched to a gene: 12. Here the CDR3 reads CASSPSGGALSEQYF. Written as DNA, the CDR3 is TGTGCCAGTAGTCCGTCCGGGGGGGCTTTGAGCGAGCAGTACTTC.

This chain connects TRBV5-1 to TRBJ2-2, with D possibly matching TRBD1 (5 bases). Germline V gene lookup returns CDR1 SGHRS and CDR2 YFSETQ. CDR3 size: 20 residues. Trimming took off 4 bases at V and 3 bases at J, with 28 bases between the two ends. CDR3 sequence: CASSRKDSRSRPSDTGELFF. The CDR3 region has the DNA TGCGCCAGCAGCCGGAAAGACAGTCGTAGCCGTCCTTCGGACACCGGGGAGCTGTTTTTT. The full variable domain, with the rest looked up from reference TRBV5-1 and TRBJ2-2, is KAGVTQTPRYLIKTRGQQVTLSCSPISGHRSVSWYQQTPGQGLQFLFEYFSETQRNKGNFPGRFSGRQFSNSRSEMNVSTLELGDSALYLCASSRKDSRSRPSDTGELFFGEGSRLTVL.

This clone was counted between two and nine times. This chain joins TRBV4-1 and TRBJ2-3, with D possibly TRBD2 on 5 matching bases. CDR3 length: 13 residues. Germline-derived CDR1 and CDR2 are MGHRA and YSYEKL. V lost 0 bases and J lost 9, with 10 bases in between. CDR3 in amino acids: CASSQEPPGTQYF. CDR3 nucleotides: TGCGCCAGCAGCCAAGAGCCCCCGGGAACGCAGTATTTT.

This clone has a handful of counts. The V and J genes are TRBV29-1 and TRBJ1-2, with D maybe TRBD1 (6 bases). CDR3 size: 14 residues. Trimming took off 5 bases at V and 6 bases at J, with 19 bases between the two ends. Per the germline V gene, CDR1 is SQVTM and CDR2 is ANQGSEA. CDR3 amino acids: CSVFDVRGSNGYTF. CDR3 bases: TGCAGCGTTTTCGACGTCAGGGGATCAAATGGCTACACCTTC.

V is TRBV6-6 and J is TRBJ1-2; TRBD1 aligns across 8 bases. This CDR3 has 16 residues. V shed 5 bases and J 0 bases; nucleotides not matched to a gene: 8. From germline, CDR1 is MNHNY and CDR2 SVGAGI (reference sequence). CDR3 region: CASSRADRVANYGYTF. CDR3 nucleotide sequence: TGTGCCAGCAGTAGGGCGGACAGGGTGGCTAACTATGGCTACACCTTC.

This clone came up once. This chain links TRBV12-5 with TRBJ1-1; D gene ambiguous. Germline assignment: CDR1 LGHNT and CDR2 FRNRAP. The CDR3 is made up of 15 amino acids. V was shortened by 2 bases and J by 3 bases, with 13 bases between the two germline ends. The DNA for the CDR3 is TGTGCTAGTGGTTTGTCGGCGGGTGAACACACTGAAGCTTTCTTT. As protein: CASGLSAGEHTEAFF.

To note about this clone: Other DNA sequences within the sample encode an identical CDR3. The genes are TRBV10-3 and TRBJ1-6; D not certain. This CDR3 has 14 amino acids. Germline CDR1 reads ENHRY; CDR2 reads SYGVKD. V was shortened by 2 bases and J by 6 bases, with 8 bases between the two germline ends. In DNA, the CDR3 is TGTGCCATCAGTGAGGCGCAGGTTAATTCACCCCTCCACTTT. Protein sequence: CAISEAQVNSPLHF.

V usage is TRBV5-4 and J usage is TRBJ2-2; TRBD1 agrees at 12 bases. V gave up 0 bases and J gave up 4 bases; unmatched junction bases: 4. This CDR3 is built from 17 residues. Germline V gives CDR1 SGHNT, CDR2 YYREEE (reference sequence). The CDR3 spells CASSLGGQGAGTGELFF. In DNA, the CDR3 is TGTGCCAGCAGCTTGGGGGGACAGGGGGCCGGCACCGGGGAGCTGTTTTTT.

Of note for this clone: The junction departs from germline at one end; a sequencing error may be responsible. The chain links TRBV5-4 to TRBJ1-2; 9 bases align to TRBD1. The germline CDR1 and CDR2 sequences are SGHNT and YYREEE (reference sequence). The CDR3 covers 17 residues. The CDR3 DNA reads TGTGCCAGCAGTTTGGGACAGGGAAGAAGCCCCAACTATGGCTACACCTTC. Its translation: CASSLGQGRSPNYGYTF.

The V and J genes are TRBV11-1 and TRBJ1-1; TRBD1 matches at 9 bases. Germline-derived CDR1 and CDR2 are SGHAT and FQDESV (reference sequence). This CDR3 contains 16 residues. V was clipped by 5 bases and J by 4 bases; unmatched bases: 11. The CDR3 sequence: CASSPTILQGATEAFF. The CDR3 DNA is TGTGCCAGCAGCCCGACTATACTACAGGGGGCCACTGAAGCTTTCTTT.

This chain joins TRBV11-3 and TRBJ2-7; the match to TRBD2 covers 7 bases. The CDR3 is 14 amino acids. The germline CDR1 and CDR2 sequences are SGHNT and YENEEA. J lost 6 bases, V lost 5 bases, and 10 bases had no gene match. CDR3 in DNA: TGTGCCAGCAGCATACCCGGGACTACGGGCGAGCAGTACTTC. Amino acids: CASSIPGTTGEQYF. Together with reference TRBV11-3 and TRBJ2-7, the CDR3 gives the full variable domain: EAGVVQSPRYKIIEKKQPVAFWCNPISGHNTLYWYLQNLGQGPELLIRYENEEAVDDSQLPKDRFSAERLKGVDSTLKIQPAELGDSAVYLCASSIPGTTGEQYFGPGTRLTVT.

Note on this clone: This specimen includes other DNA sequences encoding the same CDR3. The chain recombines TRBV4-1 with TRBJ1-6; no definite D call. In germline, CDR1 is MGHRA, CDR2 YSYEKL. The CDR3 has 15 amino acids. V lost 3 bases to trimming and J lost 7 bases, with 13 bases between them. CDR3 DNA sequence: TGCGCCAGCAGCCAGTTCTCGCAGGAAAATTCACCCCTCCACTTT. Its translation is CASSQFSQENSPLHF.

The V and J genes are TRBV10-2 and TRBJ2-1; 8 bases fit TRBD2. The CDR3 loop spans 17 amino acids. Trimming cost V 6 bases and J 2 bases; bases outside gene matches: 12. Germline V CDR1 and CDR2: WSHSY, SAAADI. This CDR3 is CASSGGGRGIAYNEQFF. The CDR3 nucleotides are TGCGCCAGCAGCGGGGGGGGGAGGGGGATCGCCTACAATGAGCAGTTCTTC.

The chain recombines TRBV10-3 with TRBJ1-1; D is ambiguous. This CDR3 spans 13 amino acids. Trimming pared 3 bases from V and 1 base from J, leaving 6 bases between. CDR1 is ENHRY, CDR2 SYGVKD, per germline. This CDR3 is CAISDSTNTEAFF. DNA for the CDR3: TGTGCCATCAGTGATAGTACGAACACTGAAGCTTTCTTT.

This clone was observed a single time. This chain connects TRBV11-2 to TRBJ2-6; 7 nucleotides match TRBD1. This CDR3 is built from 16 residues. Trimming cost V 1 base and J 2 bases; bases outside gene matches: 2. The germline CDR1 and CDR2 sequences are SGHAT and FQNNGV. Here the CDR3 DNA reads TGTGCCAGCAGCTTAGGGACAGGCGCTGGGGCCAACGTCCTGACTTTC. Translating it yields CASSLGTGAGANVLTF.